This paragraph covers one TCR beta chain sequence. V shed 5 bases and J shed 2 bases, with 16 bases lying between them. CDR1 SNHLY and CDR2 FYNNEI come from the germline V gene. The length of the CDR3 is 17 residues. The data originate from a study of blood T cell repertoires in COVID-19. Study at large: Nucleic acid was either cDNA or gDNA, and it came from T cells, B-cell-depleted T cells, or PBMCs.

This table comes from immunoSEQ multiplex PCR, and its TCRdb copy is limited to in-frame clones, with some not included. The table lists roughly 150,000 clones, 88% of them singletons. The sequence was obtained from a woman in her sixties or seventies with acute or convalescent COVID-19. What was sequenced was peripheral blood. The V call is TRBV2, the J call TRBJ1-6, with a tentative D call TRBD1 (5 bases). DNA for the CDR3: TGTGCCAGCAGTTTCGGTACCACAGGAACCTATAATTCACCCCTCCACTTT. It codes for CASSFGTTGTYNSPLHF.